Listed below are T cell receptor beta chains from one sample, sequenced in a study of sequential checkpoint blockade in melanoma. Some clones are missing from TCRdb's copy, which holds only in-frame ones; the method was immunoSEQ multiplex PCR. Of 9,500 to 13,000 clones in the sample, 55% to 85% were seen once. This material consisted of CD8+ T cells sorted from blood (inferred from file names), taken from a patient given nivolumab and ipilimumab in sequence. The receptors shown here come from a human donor with melanoma. The CDR3 runs from the conserved cysteine through the conserved F or W. Each record gives: D gene, clone size, J gene, V gene, CDR3 DNA, CDR3 protein. A D gene is named only where the DNA matches it firmly. Only some rows state a clone size, as once, few, many or a class for expanded clones.

D: .
size: .
J: TRBJ2-7
V: TRBV16
DNA: TGTGCCAGCAGCCCCCCCGTTGGACAGTCCTACGAGCAGTACTTC
CDR3: CASSPPVGQSYEQYF

D: TRBD1
size: .
J: TRBJ1-1
V: TRBV7-9
DNA: TGTGCCAGCAGCGGGGGACAGGAGAACACTGAAGCTTTCTTT
CDR3: CASSGGQENTEAFF

D: .
size: .
J: TRBJ1-2
V: TRBV13
DNA: TGTGCCAGCAGCTTAGGTCCGGCGGGAGGCTACACCTTC
CDR3: CASSLGPAGGYTF

D: .
size: .
J: TRBJ2-1
V: TRBV12-5
DNA: TGTGCTAGTGGTTTGGTACAGGGTGAGCAGTTCTTC
CDR3: CASGLVQGEQFF

D: TRBD1
size: .
J: TRBJ1-2
V: TRBV5-4
DNA: TGTGCCAGCAGCTCGGGTGCCCCGGGACAGAACTTC
CDR3: CASSSGAPGQNF

D: .
size: once
J: TRBJ2-3
V: TRBV2
DNA: TGTGCCAGCCGAGGAGCAGATACGCAGTATTTT
CDR3: CASRGADTQYF

D: TRBD1
size: .
J: TRBJ1-1
V: TRBV25-1
DNA: TGTGCCAGCTACAGGGGCCTTGAAGCTTTCTTT
CDR3: CASYRGLEAFF

D: TRBD2
size: .
J: TRBJ2-3
V: TRBV4-3
DNA: TGCGCCAGCAGCCAAGACGGTCGGGAGGAAGGAGATACGCAGTATTTT
CDR3: CASSQDGREEGDTQYF

D: .
size: .
J: TRBJ2-2
V: TRBV7-8
DNA: TGTGCCAGCAGGCAGGCAGGACGGGAACCCGGGGAGCTGTTTTTT
CDR3: CASRQAGREPGELFF

D: .
size: .
J: TRBJ2-5
V: TRBV9
DNA: TGTGCCAGCAGCGGCCAAACAGGGAAAGGGACCCAGTACTTC
CDR3: CASSGQTGKGTQYF

D: .
size: once
J: TRBJ2-5
V: TRBV2
DNA: TGTGCCAGCAGTGAACAGCGCGAGACCCAGTACTTC
CDR3: CASSEQRETQYF

D: TRBD1
size: .
J: TRBJ1-1
V: TRBV2
DNA: TGTGCCAGCAGTGAAAGGGGACAGGGATTGAACACTGAAGCTTTCTTT
CDR3: CASSERGQGLNTEAFF

D: TRBD2
size: .
J: TRBJ2-3
V: TRBV7-9
DNA: TGTGCCAGCAGCCCGGGGACTAGCGGGGCGGGGGATACGCAGTATTTT
CDR3: CASSPGTSGAGDTQYF

D: .
size: once
J: TRBJ1-1
V: TRBV9
DNA: TGTGCCAGCAGCGTGCAGGGGACGAACACTGAAGCTTTCTTT
CDR3: CASSVQGTNTEAFF

D: TRBD2
size: .
J: TRBJ2-7
V: TRBV6-4
DNA: TGTGCCAGCAGTTCAAGCGGGAGCATCGAGCAGTACTTC
CDR3: CASSSSGSIEQYF

D: .
size: once
J: TRBJ1-4
V: TRBV19
DNA: TGTGCCAGTAGGGGCAGCCTCTCAACTAATGAAAAACTGTTTTTT
CDR3: CASRGSLSTNEKLFF

D: .
size: few
J: TRBJ1-2
V: TRBV6-5
DNA: TGTGCCAGCAGTTTTCAGGGAGGAAAGGGTGGCTACACCTTC
CDR3: CASSFQGGKGGYTF

D: .
size: .
J: TRBJ2-5
V: TRBV14
DNA: TGTGCCAGCAGCCCTGGGACTCCGGGGGAAGAGACCCAGTACTTC
CDR3: CASSPGTPGEETQYF

D: .
size: .
J: TRBJ1-5
V: TRBV6-5
DNA: TGTGCCAGCAGTCACCGACAGGGCAATCAGCCCCAGCATTTT
CDR3: CASSHRQGNQPQHF

D: .
size: .
J: TRBJ2-3
V: TRBV11-2
DNA: TGTGCCAGCAGCTTAGGAGGAGGGGCTTGGACAGATACGCAGTATTTT
CDR3: CASSLGGGAWTDTQYF

D: TRBD2
size: .
J: TRBJ2-5
V: TRBV7-3
DNA: TGTGCCAGCAGCTTAACTGGACTAGCGGGGTACGAGACCCAGTACTTC
CDR3: CASSLTGLAGYETQYF

D: .
size: .
J: TRBJ2-7
V: TRBV15
DNA: TGTGCCACCAGCAGAGTATTCTCCCGGCAGGGGAGTGGCGAGCAGTACTTC
CDR3: CATSRVFSRQGSGEQYF

D: TRBD1
size: .
J: TRBJ2-2
V: TRBV6-5
DNA: TGTGCCAGCAGTCTGAGCCGGGACAGGGTGGAGCTGTTTTTT
CDR3: CASSLSRDRVELFF

D: .
size: .
J: TRBJ2-3
V: TRBV9
DNA: TGTGCCAGCAGCGCCGGCGGAACGAGAGATACGCAGTATTTT
CDR3: CASSAGGTRDTQYF

D: .
size: medium-sized
J: TRBJ1-3
V: TRBV6-6
DNA: TGTGCCAGCAGTCGTCCCCGGAACACCATATATTTT
CDR3: CASSRPRNTIYF

D: TRBD1
size: .
J: TRBJ2-7
V: TRBV4-1
DNA: TGCGCCAGCAGCGCGCCGGGACAGGGTCCCGAGCAGTACTTC
CDR3: CASSAPGQGPEQYF

D: .
size: few
J: TRBJ1-3
V: TRBV7-9
DNA: TGTGCCAGCAGCTCGGAGGGTTCCAACACCATATATTTT
CDR3: CASSSEGSNTIYF

D: .
size: .
J: TRBJ2-3
V: TRBV6-5
DNA: TGTGCCAGCACCCGGGACTGGAGAGATACGCAGTATTTT
CDR3: CASTRDWRDTQYF

D: .
size: .
J: TRBJ2-1
V: TRBV6-5
DNA: TGTGCCAGCAACAACTACTACAATGAGCAGTTCTTC
CDR3: CASNNYYNEQFF

D: TRBD1
size: .
J: TRBJ2-1
V: TRBV27
DNA: TGTGCCAGCAGTTATCCGGGACAGGGTTGGAATGAGCAGTTCTTC
CDR3: CASSYPGQGWNEQFF

D: .
size: .
J: TRBJ1-1
V: TRBV10-3
DNA: TGTGCCATCACACGGGGGGGGAACACTGAAGCTTTCTTT
CDR3: CAITRGGNTEAFF

D: TRBD2
size: .
J: TRBJ2-7
V: TRBV27
DNA: TGTGCCAGCAGTAAAGCGGGGGTTGCCTACGAGCAGTACTTC
CDR3: CASSKAGVAYEQYF

D: .
size: medium-sized
J: TRBJ2-2
V: TRBV6-4
DNA: TGTGCCAGCAGTGAAAAAGTAGACACCGGGGAGCTGTTTTTT
CDR3: CASSEKVDTGELFF

D: TRBD1
size: .
J: TRBJ1-1
V: TRBV7-8
DNA: TGTGCCAGCAGCAAAGACAGGGGGCAGTGGACTGAAGCTTTCTTT
CDR3: CASSKDRGQWTEAFF

D: TRBD2
size: .
J: TRBJ2-7
V: TRBV11-2
DNA: TGTGCCAGCAGCTTAGTAGGCGGGAGTGTAGGCGAGCAGTACTTC
CDR3: CASSLVGGSVGEQYF

D: TRBD1
size: .
J: TRBJ1-2
V: TRBV10-3
DNA: TGTGCCATCAGTGAGTGGACAGGGGACGGCTACACCTTC
CDR3: CAISEWTGDGYTF

D: .
size: .
J: TRBJ2-3
V: TRBV7-9
DNA: TGTGCCAGCAGTCATGAAGCCCCGGGACTAGATACGCAGTATTTT
CDR3: CASSHEAPGLDTQYF

D: TRBD2
size: .
J: TRBJ2-1
V: TRBV27
DNA: TGTGCCAGCAGTAAGGGACTAGCGGGAGATGAGCAGTTCTTC
CDR3: CASSKGLAGDEQFF

D: TRBD1
size: .
J: TRBJ2-7
V: TRBV7-9
DNA: TGTGCCAGCAGCCCCGGGACAGTCTGGGACTACGAGCAGTACTTC
CDR3: CASSPGTVWDYEQYF

D: .
size: .
J: TRBJ1-5
V: TRBV19
DNA: TGTGCCAGTAGTATAGGGGGACTGTTTGATCAGCCCCAGCATTTT
CDR3: CASSIGGLFDQPQHF

D: TRBD1
size: once
J: TRBJ2-7
V: TRBV5-4
DNA: TGTGCCAGTACGCGTAGGGGGACAGGATCGACATTTGACTACGAGCAGTACTTC
CDR3: CASTRRGTGSTFDYEQYF

D: TRBD1
size: .
J: TRBJ1-4
V: TRBV12-5
DNA: TGTGCTAGTGGTTTGGAGGGACAGTCTAATGAAAAACTGTTTTTT
CDR3: CASGLEGQSNEKLFF

D: TRBD2
size: .
J: TRBJ2-4
V: TRBV7-6
DNA: TGTGCCAGCAGCTCGTCTAGCGGGGGGGCTGGAAACATTCAGTACTTC
CDR3: CASSSSSGGAGNIQYF

D: TRBD1
size: .
J: TRBJ1-1
V: TRBV5-6
DNA: TGTGCCAGCAGTACCCGACAGGGGAGGAACACTGAAGCTTTCTTT
CDR3: CASSTRQGRNTEAFF

D: TRBD2
size: .
J: TRBJ2-4
V: TRBV6-1
DNA: TGTGCCAGCAGTGACAGCCTTTGGCTAGCGGGGGGGACCATTCAGTACTTC
CDR3: CASSDSLWLAGGTIQYF

D: .
size: .
J: TRBJ2-3
V: TRBV4-3
DNA: TGCGCCAGCAGCCATGGGAGTACTGCAACAGATACGCAGTATTTT
CDR3: CASSHGSTATDTQYF

D: .
size: .
J: TRBJ2-7
V: TRBV4-3
DNA: TGCGCCAGCAGCCCGTTAGGGACTTCCACCTACGAGCAGTACTTC
CDR3: CASSPLGTSTYEQYF

D: TRBD1
size: .
J: TRBJ2-7
V: TRBV9
DNA: TGTGCCAGCAGCGTAGGGCAGGGGGACTCCTACGAGCAGTACTTC
CDR3: CASSVGQGDSYEQYF

D: TRBD2
size: .
J: TRBJ2-1
V: TRBV27
DNA: TGTGCCAGCAGTTTAGGACTAGCCCTTGAGCAGTTCTTC
CDR3: CASSLGLALEQFF